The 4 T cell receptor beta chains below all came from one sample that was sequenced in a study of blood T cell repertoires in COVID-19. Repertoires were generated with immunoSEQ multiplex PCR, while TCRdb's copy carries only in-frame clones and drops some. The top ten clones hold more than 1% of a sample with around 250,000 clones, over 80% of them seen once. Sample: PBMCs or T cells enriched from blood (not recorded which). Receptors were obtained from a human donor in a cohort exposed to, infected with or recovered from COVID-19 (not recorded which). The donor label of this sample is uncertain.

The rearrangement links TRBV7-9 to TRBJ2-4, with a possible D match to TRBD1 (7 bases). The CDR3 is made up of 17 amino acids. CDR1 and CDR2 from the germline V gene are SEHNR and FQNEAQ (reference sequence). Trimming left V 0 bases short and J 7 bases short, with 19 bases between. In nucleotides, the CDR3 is TGTGCCAGCAGCTTAGCGGACCAGGGGGAGGCAAGGAACATTCAGTACTTC. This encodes CASSLADQGEARNIQYF.

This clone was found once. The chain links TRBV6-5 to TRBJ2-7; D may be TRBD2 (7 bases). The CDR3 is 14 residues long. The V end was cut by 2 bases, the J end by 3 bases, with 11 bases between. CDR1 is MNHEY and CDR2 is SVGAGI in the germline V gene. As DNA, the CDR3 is TGTGCCAGCAGTTACAAGGGGGGGGACTACGAGCAGTACTTC. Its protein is CASSYKGGDYEQYF.

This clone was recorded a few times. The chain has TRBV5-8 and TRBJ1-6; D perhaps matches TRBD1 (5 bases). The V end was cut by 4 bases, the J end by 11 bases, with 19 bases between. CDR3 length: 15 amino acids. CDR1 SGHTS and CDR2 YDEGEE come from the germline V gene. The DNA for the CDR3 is TGTGCCAGCAGCCGCGGGACGGGAGAGAGTCCACCCCTCCACTTT. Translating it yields CASSRGTGESPPLHF.

CDR3 DNA: TGTGCCAGCTCACTCGCGGAGGATGAAGCTTTCTTT. As protein: CASSLAEDEAFF. The chain carries TRBV18 and TRBJ1-1; D is uncertain. V dropped 4 bases and J dropped 7 bases, with 10 bases sitting between them. The CDR3 contains 12 residues. Germline V CDR1 and CDR2: KGHSH, LQKENI.